The present TCR beta chain was sequenced within a study of blood T cell repertoires in COVID-19. The CDR3 is 14 amino acids. The J segment lost 6 bases and the V segment lost 4 bases, leaving 9 bases of the junction unmatched. The germline V gene encodes CDR1 MNHEY and CDR2 SMNVEV (reference sequence). By share, this clone ranks as medium-sized. Profiling relied on immunoSEQ multiplex PCR, and the TCRdb table lists in-frame clones only, not all of them. The top ten clones hold around 0.5% of a sample with fewer than 200,000 clones, 75% to 95% of them seen once. Sequencing was carried out using peripheral blood. The chain combines TRBV27 with TRBJ2-7; 7 bases align to TRBD2. The sequence was collected from a man aged 50 to 60 with acute or convalescent COVID-19. In DNA, the CDR3 is TGTGCCAGCAGTTCGAAACGGACTAGGCGCGAGCAGTACTTC. This gives the protein CASSSKRTRREQYF.